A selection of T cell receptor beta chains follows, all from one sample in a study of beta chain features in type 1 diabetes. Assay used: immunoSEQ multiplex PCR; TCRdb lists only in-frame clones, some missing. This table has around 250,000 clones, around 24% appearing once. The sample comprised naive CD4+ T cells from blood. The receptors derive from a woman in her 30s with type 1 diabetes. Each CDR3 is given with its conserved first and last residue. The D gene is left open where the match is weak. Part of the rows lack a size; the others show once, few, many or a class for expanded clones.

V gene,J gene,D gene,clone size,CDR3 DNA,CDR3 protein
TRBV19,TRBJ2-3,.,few,TGTGCCAGTAGTCTAAGATACGCGCAGTATTTT,CASSLRYAQYF
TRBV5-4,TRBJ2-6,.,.,TGTGCCAGCAGCTTGGCGCACGCCTACTCTGGGGCCAACGTCCTGACTTTC,CASSLAHAYSGANVLTF
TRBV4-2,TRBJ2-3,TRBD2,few,TGTGCCAGCAGCCGAGGGAGGGACCGTTCCGGAGATACGCAGTATTTT,CASSRGRDRSGDTQYF
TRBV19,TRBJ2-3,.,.,TGTGCCAGTAGGCCGGGTTGGCTAGCAGGCACAGATACGCAGTATTTT,CASRPGWLAGTDTQYF
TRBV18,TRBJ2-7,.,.,TGTGCCAGCTCACCGGGACTCACCACCTACGAGCAGTACTTC,CASSPGLTTYEQYF
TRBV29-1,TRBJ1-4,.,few,TGCAGCGTGGGGCGATCCACTAATGAAAAACTGTTTTTT,CSVGRSTNEKLFF
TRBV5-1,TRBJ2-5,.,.,TGCGCCAGCAGCTTTAGACTAGAGCAAGAGACCCAGTACTTC,CASSFRLEQETQYF
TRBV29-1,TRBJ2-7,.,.,TGCAGCGGGGCGACCGACAGAGGCTACGAGCAGTACTTC,CSGATDRGYEQYF
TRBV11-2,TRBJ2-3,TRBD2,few,TGTGCCAGCAGATTCGGGACTAGCGGGAGATGGGGTACAGATACGCAGTATTTT,CASRFGTSGRWGTDTQYF
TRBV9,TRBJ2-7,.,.,TGTGCCAGCAGCGCCGGGACAGGGGATAGCGGGGGCACGTACTTC,CASSAGTGDSGGTYF
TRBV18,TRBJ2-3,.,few,TGTGCCAGCTCACCACCGGAGCGTGGAGGCACAGATACGCAGTATTTT,CASSPPERGGTDTQYF
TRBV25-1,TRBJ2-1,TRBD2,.,TGTGCCAGCAGTGAATCGAGTGGGAGGGCCTCGGATGAGCAGTTCTTC,CASSESSGRASDEQFF
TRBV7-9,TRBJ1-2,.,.,TGTGCCAGCGCCAAACATCGGGGGGCCGACTATGGCTACACCTTC,CASAKHRGADYGYTF
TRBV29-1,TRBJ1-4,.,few,TGCAGCGTTGAGGGCGGACTGGATGAAAAACTGTTTTTT,CSVEGGLDEKLFF
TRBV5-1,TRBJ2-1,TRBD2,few,TGCGCCAGCAGCCGGACTAGCGGGAGGATCTACAATGAGCAGTTCTTC,CASSRTSGRIYNEQFF
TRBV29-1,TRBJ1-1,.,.,TGCAGCGTTGGGGGTAGGGGCTCAGACACTGAAGCTTTCTTT,CSVGGRGSDTEAFF
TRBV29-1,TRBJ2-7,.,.,TGCAGCGTTTCCGGGGACTCCTACGAGCAGTACTTC,CSVSGDSYEQYF
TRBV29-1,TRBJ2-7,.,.,TGCAGCGTCGGTTCGGGTTACGAGCAGTACTTC,CSVGSGYEQYF
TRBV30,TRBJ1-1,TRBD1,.,TGTGCCTGGAACAAGCAGGGGGATAGAAGTTCGGCTTTCTTT,CAWNKQGDRSSAFF
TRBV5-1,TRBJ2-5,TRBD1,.,TGCGCCAGCGCACTCTTTACGACAGGGGAGACCCAGTACTTC,CASALFTTGETQYF
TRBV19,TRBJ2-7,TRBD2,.,TGTGCCAGTAGTATTCAGCGGGAGGACGAGCAGTACTTC,CASSIQREDEQYF
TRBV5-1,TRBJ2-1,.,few,TGCGCCAGCAGCGCGGACTGGAACAATGAGCAGTTCTTC,CASSADWNNEQFF